The 20 T cell receptor beta chains below were found in one sample sequenced in a study of human T cells and chemical hapten exposure. TCRdb reprocessed the RACE reads via MiXCR and lists one record per CDR3 protein. The sample has 70,000 to 90,000 distinct CDR3 sequences, about a tenth seen once; the top ten hold about 3.5%. The time point here: patch test 3, about 24 weeks after DPC sensitization. Treatment reported: therapeutic diphenylcyclopropenone sensitization with weekly scalp DPC. The sequences come from whole blood, collected in connection with sensitization to the hapten diphenylcyclopropenone (DPC). Every receptor here comes from a woman in her fifties or sixties with alopecia areata. Some clones in this sample may be carry-over from other donors' samples.

Details on this clonotype: At one end, the junction sequence differs from germline, possibly due to a read error. The chain joins TRBV3-1 to TRBJ2-1; 8 nucleotides line up with TRBD2. This CDR3 comprises 15 residues. Germline loops: CDR1 LGHDT, CDR2 YNNKEL (reference sequence). Here the CDR3 reads CVSRPGTRTYNEQFF. DNA of the CDR3: TGTGTCAGCAGACCCGGGACTAGGACTTACAATGAGCAGTTCTTC.

This chain uses TRBV6-1 with TRBJ1-6; D might be TRBD1 (6 bases). Germline lookup yields CDR1 MNHNS and CDR2 SASEGT. This CDR3 is 16 amino acids long. The ends were cut back, 2 bases at V and 4 bases at J, with 12 bases in the middle. The CDR3 protein is CASSERRTAYNSPLHF. CDR3 bases: TGTGCCAGCAGTGAACGGAGGACAGCGTATAATTCACCCCTCCACTTT.

This clonotype was counted ten times or more. The chain is built from TRBV6-5 and TRBJ2-7; 10 bases are shared with TRBD1. The trim removed 4 bases at V and 8 bases at J, leaving 8 bases unmatched. The CDR3 length is 14 residues. CDR1 is MNHEY and CDR2 is SVGAGI in the germline V gene. As DNA, the CDR3 is TGTGCCAGCAGTTGGGACAGGGGAGAAAGCAAGCAGTACTTC. Translation: CASSWDRGESKQYF.

This sequence joins TRBV11-3 and TRBJ2-3; a weak D match, TRBD1 (5 bases). The V gene lost 5 bases and the J gene lost 3 bases, with 15 bases spanning the gap. CDR1 and CDR2 from the germline V gene are SGHNT and YENEEA. CDR3 length equals 15 residues. The CDR3 protein is CASSTLGAQTDTQYF. The CDR3, as DNA: TGTGCCAGCAGCACCCTAGGGGCCCAGACAGATACGCAGTATTTT.

This clonotype has ten or more counts. The chain employs TRBV12-3 or TRBV12-4 and TRBJ1-5; D is perhaps TRBD1 (6 bases). This CDR3 is built from 14 residues. V gave up 2 bases and J gave up 5 bases, with 10 bases separating them. This CDR3 reads CASSLQGTYQPQHF. The CDR3 coding sequence is TGTGCCAGCAGTTTACAGGGGACCTATCAGCCCCAGCATTTT.

This clonotype was seen ten or more times. V usage is TRBV20-1 and J usage is TRBJ1-2; perhaps TRBD1 as D (6 bases). The CDR3 length is 12 residues. V shed 4 bases and J shed 7 bases, with 13 bases lying between them. Looked up from germline, CDR1 is DFQATT and CDR2 is SNEGSKA (reference sequence). The CDR3 nucleotides read TGCAGTGCTACCCGGACAGCGGCTGGCTACACCTTC. Its translation is CSATRTAAGYTF.

This clonotype was seen a few times. V gene TRBV19 combines with J gene TRBJ2-1, with TRBD2 matching over 11 bases. V lost 2 bases to trimming and J lost 7 bases; unmatched junction nucleotides: 4. Per germline, CDR1 LNHDA and CDR2 SQIVND (reference sequence). The CDR3 is 15 residues long. Here the CDR3 DNA reads TGTGCCAGTAGTATACCGACTAGCGGGGCAAATGAGCAGTTCTTC. Translated: CASSIPTSGANEQFF.

This clonotype turned up a few times. V gene TRBV20-1 combines with J gene TRBJ2-7; TRBD1 or TRBD2 may be the D gene (6 bases each). Germline V lookup: CDR1 DFQATT, CDR2 SNEGSKA (reference sequence). The CDR3 extends over 12 amino acids. V dropped 3 bases and J dropped 5 bases, with 11 bases sitting between them. The CDR3 sequence is CSARRDTHEQYF. The CDR3, as DNA: TGCAGTGCTAGGCGGGACACCCACGAGCAGTACTTC.

This clonotype was observed at least ten times. The chain recombines TRBV5-1 with TRBJ1-5; 7 bases map to TRBD1. V lost 4 bases and J lost 6; bases outside the gene matches: 7. This CDR3 is 14 amino acids long. The germline gives CDR1 SGHRS, CDR2 YFSETQ. CDR3 DNA: TGCGCCAGCAGCAAAGGGACAGAGGGTCAGCCCCAGCATTTT. Amino acids: CASSKGTEGQPQHF.

This clonotype was observed many times. The chain uses TRBV10-3 and TRBJ1-2; 8 nucleotides align to TRBD1. Germline V gene lookup returns CDR1 ENHRY and CDR2 SYGVKD. V was pared by 4 bases and J by 6 bases, with 7 bases of the junction left unmatched. The CDR3 consists of 14 residues. CDR3 loop: CAISAKQGDNGYTF. CDR3 nucleotides: TGTGCCATCAGTGCCAAACAGGGGGATAATGGCTACACCTTC.

In its sample, this clonotype was seen many times. The chain links TRBV30 to TRBJ1-1; D possibly corresponds to TRBD1 (6 bases). Germline V gives CDR1 GTSNPN, CDR2 SVGIG (reference sequence). The length of the CDR3 is 13 residues. The V and J ends lost 5 bases and 4 bases respectively, with 14 bases between them. CDR3 DNA sequence: TGTGCCTGGGTCGACAGGTTTGGCACTGAAGCTTTCTTT. Translating gives CAWVDRFGTEAFF.

This clonotype was picked up a small number of times. This rearrangement joins TRBV12-3 or TRBV12-4 to TRBJ2-2; D possibly corresponds to TRBD2 (6 bases). This CDR3 region has 14 residues. Trimming took off 9 bases at V and 7 bases at J, with 18 bases between the two ends. The CDR3 protein is CASSYQSGVGELFF. CDR3 DNA sequence: TGTGCCAGTAGCTACCAGTCGGGGGTCGGGGAGCTGTTTTTT.

This clonotype was detected many times. V gene TRBV1 combines with J gene TRBJ2-6; whether TRBD1, the table's D call, matches the DNA was not checked. TRBV1 has pseudogene status. The CDR3 is 19 amino acids. CDR3 sequence reads: CTSSRNRGLAPRGANVLTF. In DNA form, the CDR3 reads TGCACCAGCAGTCGGAACCGGGGGCTAGCCCCCCGAGGGGCCAACGTCCTGACTTTC.

This clonotype came up a few times. The chain joins TRBV20-1 to TRBJ2-7; D is possibly TRBD1 (5 bases). Trimming shortened V by 0 bases and J by 6 bases, and 12 bases separated the two germline ends. Germline CDR1 reads DFQATT; CDR2 reads SNEGSKA (reference sequence). This CDR3 is 13 amino acids long. The CDR3 sequence is CSARESRVGEQYF. The CDR3 nucleotides read TGCAGTGCTAGAGAGTCCAGGGTGGGCGAGCAGTACTTC.

The genes are TRBV20-1 and TRBJ2-2; the match to TRBD2 covers 7 bases. The junction had 7 bases not matched to a gene; V was cut back by 6 bases and J by 0 bases. The germline CDR1 and CDR2 sequences are DFQATT and SNEGSKA (reference sequence). This CDR3 has 15 residues. The CDR3 coding sequence is TGCAGTGCCGCTTCGGCGGGAGCGAACACCGGGGAGCTGTTTTTT. Residues: CSAASAGANTGELFF.

The genes are TRBV12-3 or TRBV12-4 and TRBJ2-7; 7 bases map to TRBD1. This CDR3 contains 15 residues. V lost 5 bases and J lost 5; bases outside the gene matches: 12. In nucleotides, the CDR3 is TGTGCCAGCAGTCCACCCCGACAGGGTACCCACGAGCAGTACTTC. This translates into CASSPPRQGTHEQYF.

The genes are TRBV11-2 and TRBJ1-1; TRBD1 agrees at 9 bases. The ends lost 5 bases at V and 4 bases at J; junction bases unmatched: 2. The V gene's germline CDR1 is SGHAT and CDR2 FQNNGV. The CDR3 runs to 13 residues. The CDR3 protein is CASSGQGRTEAFF. Written as DNA, the CDR3 is TGTGCCAGCAGCGGACAGGGGCGCACTGAAGCTTTCTTT.

This clonotype was counted ten times or more. This chain connects TRBV19 to TRBJ1-5; 9 bases match TRBD1. This CDR3 has 14 amino acids. V lost 4 bases and J lost 4; bases outside the gene matches: 2. In germline, CDR1 is LNHDA, CDR2 SQIVND (reference sequence). The CDR3 is CASSTGQGNQPQHF. In DNA, the CDR3 is TGTGCCAGTAGTACTGGACAGGGGAATCAGCCCCAGCATTTT.

This clonotype was seen more than once but under ten times. V usage is TRBV6-1 and J usage is TRBJ2-3; 14 bases line up with TRBD2. Trimming cost V 4 bases and J 4 bases; bases outside gene matches: 16. Germline-derived CDR1 and CDR2 are MNHNS and SASEGT. The CDR3 consists of 20 residues. CDR3 nucleotide sequence: TGTGCCAGCAGTGCCCGTGGATCCTCCGGGACTAGCGGGAGTGCAGATACGCAGTATTTT. It translates to CASSARGSSGTSGSADTQYF.

Of note for this clonotype: A much larger clone lies one base from this, so it may be a read error. The rearrangement links TRBV6-1 to TRBJ1-4; 10 bases line up with TRBD1. The CDR3 runs to 16 residues. The trim removed 7 bases at V and 5 bases at J, leaving 10 bases unmatched. CDR1 and CDR2 from the germline V gene are MNHNS and SASEGT. The CDR3 loop is CASTRGTGEGNEKLFF. CDR3 nucleotide sequence: TGTGCCAGCACACGCGGGACAGGGGAAGGAAATGAAAAACTGTTTTTT.